These 29 T cell receptor beta chains were all obtained from the same sample, sequenced in a study of Graves' ophthalmopathy and Graves' hyperthyroidism (dated 2018 in TCRdb). Sequencing was performed on an Illumina HiSeq 2000. For repertoire sequencing, the TCR beta CDR3 regions were amplified from RNA transcripts. The first round was an RT-PCR using HTBI primers with the Qiagen OneStep RT-PCR kit, and this first round was followed by a second-round multiplex PCR, then size selection and purification. TCRdb handled the public reads itself, with Q25 trimming in fastp and clone calling in MiXCR, and kept productive beta chains. Records with the same CDR3 protein are collapsed into one entry carrying the most frequent genes and DNA. The sample data list approximately 410,000 distinct CDR3 sequences, and 15% of these were observed just once. 5.5% to 8% of the sample comes from the top ten. Sequencing was performed on peripheral blood. The receptors were sampled from a woman younger than 30 with stable Graves' hyperthyroidism. Donor details come from another sample of the same person, matched by shared clones.

This clonotype was seen ten or more times. The genes are TRBV15 and TRBJ1-5; D gene uncertain. Germline V gene sequence: CDR1 LNHNV, CDR2 YYDKDF (reference sequence). This CDR3 is 15 amino acids long. V gave up 0 bases and J gave up 5 bases, with 11 bases separating them. CDR3 sequence (DNA): TGTGCCACCAGCAGAGAAAAGGCAGGTTATCAGCCCCAGCATTTT. Translation gives CATSREKAGYQPQHF.

Many counts were recorded for this clonotype. CDR3 coding DNA: TGTGCCAGCACCAACCGGGACACTGAAGCTTTCTTT. Its protein is CASTNRDTEAFF. The chain has TRBV6-1 and TRBJ1-1; no definite D call. The V and J ends lost 7 bases and 3 bases respectively, with 9 bases between them. Germline CDR1 MNHNS, CDR2 SASEGT. The CDR3 totals 12 residues.

The J gene is TRBJ2-5, the V gene TRBV27; 8 nucleotides align to TRBD2. The CDR3 extends over 15 amino acids. The germline gives CDR1 MNHEY, CDR2 SMNVEV (reference sequence). The trim removed 5 bases at V and 5 bases at J, leaving 10 bases unmatched. CDR3 nucleotide sequence: TGTGCCAGCAGTACCTTCGGGGGGGCCTTTGAGACCCAGTACTTC. Translated, it gives CASSTFGGAFETQYF.

This clonotype was observed many times. The rearrangement joins TRBV5-1 to TRBJ2-5; TRBD2 is a possible D gene (6 bases). Germline lookup yields CDR1 SGHRS and CDR2 YFSETQ. V was clipped by 3 bases and J by 5 bases, with 17 bases between them. This CDR3 contains 15 residues. The chain's CDR3 is CASSSIGGVEETQYF. Written as DNA, the CDR3 is TGCGCCAGCAGCTCCATCGGCGGGGTGGAGGAGACCCAGTACTTC.

This clonotype has ten or more counts. The rearrangement uses TRBV15 and TRBJ1-1, with D unresolved. Per germline, CDR1 LNHNV and CDR2 YYDKDF (reference sequence). The CDR3 runs to 15 residues. With 0 bases removed from V and 2 bases from J, the gap between germline ends came to 10 bases. The CDR3 here is CATSREITDNTEAFF. The CDR3 bases are TGTGCCACCAGCAGAGAGATCACGGATAACACTGAAGCTTTCTTT. Full variable domain (remainder filled in from reference TRBV15 and TRBJ1-1): DAMVIQNPRYQVTQFGKPVTLSCSQTLNHNVMYWYQQKSSQAPKLLFHYYDKDFNNEADTPDNFQSRRPNTSFCFLDIRSPGLGDTAMYLCATSREITDNTEAFFGQGTRLTVV.

This clonotype was counted ten times or more. In DNA, the CDR3 is TGTGCCAGCAGTCAGAGGCTAGCGTCAGAGACCCAGTACTTC. Translation: CASSQRLASETQYF. This chain uses TRBV2 with TRBJ2-5; D perhaps matches TRBD2 (6 bases). The CDR3 extends over 14 amino acids. Looked up from germline, CDR1 is SNHLY and CDR2 is FYNNEI. V lost 5 bases and J 4 bases, leaving 14 bases between the germline ends.

This clonotype was found many times. One end of the junction fails to match germline, which may point to a read error. The chain employs TRBV19 and TRBJ1-1; D gene unclear. CDR3 length equals 13 residues. From germline, CDR1 is LNHDA and CDR2 SQIVND (reference sequence). The CDR3 DNA reads TGTGCCAGTAGTCCCCGGATGAAGACTGAAGCTTTCTTT. It yields the protein CASSPRMKTEAFF.

This clonotype appeared many times. The chain employs TRBV6-1 and TRBJ1-5, with 7 bases lining up with TRBD1. This CDR3 region has 14 residues. Germline assignment: CDR1 MNHNS and CDR2 SASEGT. V lost 6 bases and J lost 7; bases outside the gene matches: 9. The CDR3 DNA follows: TGTGCCAGCAGACTTACAGGGGTTGGACAGCCCCAGCATTTT. Its protein product is CASRLTGVGQPQHF.

This clonotype appeared many times. CDR3 coding DNA: TGTGCCAGCTCACCATCAACGGCTGAAGCTTTCTTT. Translating it yields CASSPSTAEAFF. This chain connects TRBV18 to TRBJ1-1, with no clear D. There are 12 residues in the CDR3. Germline V gene sequence: CDR1 KGHSH, CDR2 LQKENI. Trimming left V 2 bases short and J 6 bases short, with 7 bases between.

This clonotype was found many times. V gene TRBV6-4 combines with J gene TRBJ1-1, with 8 positions matching TRBD1. The CDR3 covers 13 residues. From germline, CDR1 is MRHNA and CDR2 SNTAGT. V lost 6 bases, J lost 3 bases, and 3 bases stayed unmatched. This CDR3 reads CASSADRDTEAFF. CDR3 DNA sequence: TGTGCCAGCAGCGCGGACAGGGACACTGAAGCTTTCTTT.

This clonotype appeared many times. The J gene is TRBJ1-1, the V gene TRBV9; D gene unclear. Deletions cut 4 bases from V and 8 bases from J, with 18 bases between. CDR1 and CDR2 (germline): SGDLS, YYNGEE. The CDR3 is made up of 14 amino acids. In nucleotides, the CDR3 is TGTGCCAGCAGCCCCGAGACCCCGTCGGGCGAAGCTTTCTTT. Translated, it gives CASSPETPSGEAFF. Supplemented by reference TRBV9 and TRBJ1-1, the full variable domain reads DSGVTQTPKHLITATGQRVTLRCSPRSGDLSVYWYQQSLDQGLQFLIQYYNGEERAKGNILERFSAQQFPDLHSELNLSSLELGDSALYFCASSPETPSGEAFFGQGTRLTVV.

This clonotype was detected ten times or more. The V gene is TRBV6-5, the J gene TRBJ2-7; no clear D gene. The CDR3 length is 15 residues. CDR1 MNHEY and CDR2 SVGAGI come from the germline V gene. V was pared by 0 bases and J by 4 bases, with 13 bases between. The CDR3: CASSYSRSTVYEQYF. The CDR3 bases are TGTGCCAGCAGTTACTCAAGATCCACCGTATACGAGCAGTACTTC.

This clonotype has at least ten counts. The CDR3 nucleotides read TGTGCCATGGCAGGGGAACAAGAGACCCAGTACTTC. Its protein is CAMAGEQETQYF. The chain combines TRBV2 with TRBJ2-5; possible D gene TRBD1, 6 bases. The CDR3 consists of 12 residues. V lost 10 bases and J lost 2, with 11 bases in between. CDR1 SNHLY and CDR2 FYNNEI come from the germline V gene.

This clonotype was recorded many times. This chain uses TRBV29-1 with TRBJ1-1, with 7 positions matching TRBD1. Germline CDR1 reads SQVTM; CDR2 reads ANQGSEA. V gave up 5 bases and J gave up 5 bases; unmatched junction bases: 8. The length of the CDR3 is 13 residues. The CDR3 is CSVPGQLGTEAFF. The DNA for the CDR3 is TGCAGCGTTCCGGGACAGTTAGGTACTGAAGCTTTCTTT.

This clonotype was counted many times. The chain recombines TRBV7-2 with TRBJ2-7; 7 positions agree with TRBD2. CDR1 SGHTA and CDR2 FQGNSA come from the germline V gene. This CDR3 spans 13 amino acids. Unmatched junction bases numbered 1, after V lost 0 bases and J lost 5 bases. In nucleotides, the CDR3 is TGTGCCAGCAGCTTAGCGGCGGGGGACGAGCAGTACTTC. Translation: CASSLAAGDEQYF.

This clonotype appeared many times. The chain recombines TRBV15 with TRBJ2-5, with D perhaps TRBD1 or TRBD2 (5 bases each). Trimming pared 0 bases from V and 2 bases from J, leaving 16 bases between. Germline V gives CDR1 LNHNV, CDR2 YYDKDF (reference sequence). This CDR3 is built from 17 residues. The DNA for the CDR3 is TGTGCCACCAGCAGAGATACAAGAGGGGTGGGACAAGAGACCCAGTACTTC. This gives the protein CATSRDTRGVGQETQYF.

In its sample, this clonotype was seen many times. The J gene is TRBJ1-1, the V gene TRBV27, with unresolved D. Germline values: CDR1 MNHEY, CDR2 SMNVEV (reference sequence). This CDR3 is 14 amino acids long. V gave up 5 bases and J gave up 5 bases, with 15 bases separating them. The CDR3 DNA sequence: TGTGCCAGCAGTCCCGAATGGGGTGGGACTGAAGCTTTCTTT. It yields the protein CASSPEWGGTEAFF.

This clonotype has more than one count but fewer than ten. The chain combines TRBV3-1 with TRBJ1-1; D unclear. The V and J ends lost 1 base and 8 bases respectively, with 8 bases between them. CDR3 length: 12 residues. Germline V gene sequence: CDR1 LGHDT, CDR2 YNNKEL (reference sequence). The CDR3: CASSQGPGEAFF. The CDR3 bases are TGTGCCAGCAGCCAAGGGCCGGGGGAAGCTTTCTTT.

Many counts were recorded for this clonotype. A read error may account for a junction end that differs from germline. The chain joins TRBV24-1 to TRBJ2-2, with D possibly being TRBD2 (6 bases). The CDR3 covers 14 residues. The germline V gene encodes CDR1 KGHDR and CDR2 SFDVKD. CDR3 sequence (DNA): TGTGCCACCAGTGACCCGACTAGGGAAAGGGAGCCGTTTTTT. Its protein is CATSDPTREREPFF.

The sample holds many counts of this clonotype. The V and J genes are TRBV10-3 and TRBJ2-5; no reliable D call. CDR1 ENHRY and CDR2 SYGVKD come from the germline V gene. Between the trimmed V and J ends, which lost 0 bases and 5 bases, there was a span of 7 bases. The CDR3 covers 13 residues. The CDR3 nucleotides read TGTGCCATCAGTGAGTCGATGAGCGAGACCCAGTACTTC. It is translated as CAISESMSETQYF.

This clonotype was counted many times. The chain joins TRBV12-3 or TRBV12-4 to TRBJ2-4; possible D gene TRBD1, 5 bases. The CDR3 spans 14 residues. V shed 7 bases and J shed 3 bases, with 13 bases lying between them. The CDR3 DNA sequence: TGTGCCAGCAATTTGGGGCTTGGCAAAAACATTCAGTACTTC. This sequence encodes CASNLGLGKNIQYF.

The rearrangement links TRBV11-2 to TRBJ1-1, with D maybe TRBD1 (5 bases). Trimming removed 7 bases from V and 11 bases from J, with 29 bases in between. The CDR3 contains 16 residues. Germline lookup yields CDR1 SGHAT and CDR2 FQNNGV. In nucleotides, the CDR3 is TGTGCCAGCACCCAGCGGGGTGGGACCCCCGGCTCTTTCGCTTTCTTT. Encoded protein: CASTQRGGTPGSFAFF.

This clonotype was counted at least ten times. V gene TRBV20-1 combines with J gene TRBJ1-3; D not certain. V lost 3 bases and J lost 4, with 10 bases in between. The germline V gene encodes CDR1 DFQATT and CDR2 SNEGSKA (reference sequence). The CDR3 sequence is 13 residues long. The CDR3 bases are TGCAGTGCTAGCCTATCGGTCGGAAACACCATATATTTT. It translates to CSASLSVGNTIYF.

This clonotype showed up many times. V gene TRBV19 combines with J gene TRBJ2-7; D assignment may be TRBD1 or TRBD2 (5 bases each). The germline V and J ends were trimmed by 6 bases and 1 base, with 16 bases remaining between them. Germline V gene sequence: CDR1 LNHDA, CDR2 SQIVND (reference sequence). The CDR3 has 15 residues. CDR3 sequence (DNA): TGTGCCAGTAGACACAGGACGGGGAAATCCTACGAGCAGTACTTC. It is translated as CASRHRTGKSYEQYF. The full variable domain, its missing parts supplied by reference TRBV19 and TRBJ2-7, is DGGITQSPKYLFRKEGQNVTLSCEQNLNHDAMYWYRQDPGQGLRLIYYSQIVNDFQKGDIAEGYSVSREKKESFPLTVTSAQKNPTAFYLCASRHRTGKSYEQYFGPGTRLTVT.

A few counts support this clonotype. J is TRBJ2-2 and V is TRBV19; D unclear. The ends were cut back, 5 bases at V and 4 bases at J, with 8 bases in the middle. CDR1 and CDR2 from the germline V gene are LNHDA and SQIVND (reference sequence). The CDR3 covers 13 residues. For the CDR3, the DNA is TGTGCCAGTAGTGGCCAGAGCACCGGGGAGCTGTTTTTT. This encodes CASSGQSTGELFF.

This clonotype was seen at least ten times. The rearrangement joins TRBV7-9 to TRBJ2-7; a possible D gene is TRBD2 (5 bases). The length of the CDR3 is 15 residues. Per germline, CDR1 SEHNR and CDR2 FQNEAQ (reference sequence). V lost 1 base, J lost 4 bases, and 14 bases lay in between. The CDR3 spells CASSLEGLSGYEQYF. In DNA, the CDR3 is TGTGCCAGCAGCTTAGAGGGCCTGTCGGGATACGAGCAGTACTTC.

This clonotype was seen a handful of times. CDR3 amino acids: CASSESYQRVQETQYF. In DNA form, the CDR3 reads TGTGCCAGCAGTGAATCCTACCAGAGAGTCCAAGAGACCCAGTACTTC. The V gene is TRBV25-1, the J gene TRBJ2-5; D ambiguous. This CDR3 contains 16 residues. V was trimmed by 1 base and J by 1 base, leaving 13 bases between them. CDR1 is MGHDK, CDR2 SYGVNS, per germline.

This clonotype has at least ten counts. Written as DNA, the CDR3 is TGTGCCAGCTCACTTGGGAATAGCAATCAGCCCCAGCATTTT. This encodes CASSLGNSNQPQHF. The V call is TRBV18, the J call TRBJ1-5; no definite D call. Germline CDR1 reads KGHSH; CDR2 reads LQKENI. This CDR3 is 14 amino acids long. Trimming left V 4 bases short and J 0 bases short, with 7 bases between.

The chain links TRBV18 to TRBJ1-3; 8 positions match TRBD1. Germline CDR1 reads KGHSH; CDR2 reads LQKENI. The J segment lost 1 base and the V segment lost 0 bases, leaving 2 bases of the junction unmatched. This CDR3 spans 16 amino acids. The CDR3: CASSPPTGGSGNTIYF. DNA of the CDR3: TGTGCCAGCTCACCACCCACAGGGGGATCTGGAAACACCATATATTTT. Full variable domain (outside the CDR3, taken from reference TRBV18 and TRBJ1-3): NAGVMQNPRHLVRRRGQEARLRCSPMKGHSHVYWYRQLPEEGLKFMVYLQKENIIDESGMPKERFSAEFPKEGPSILRIQQVVRGDSAAYFCASSPPTGGSGNTIYFGEGSWLTVV.